The sequence of this T cell receptor (beta chain) was determined in a study of shared clonotypes between healthy human individuals. Study overall: Each donor contributed plates that comprised three CD4 naive, three CD4 memory, two CD8 naive and one CD8 memory.

Deep was the level at which the assay was run. Using about 220 ng DNA, about 30,000 T cell genomes, the sorted-subset replicate PCRs were run. Method: immunoSEQ multiplex PCR; TCRdb's copy keeps in-frame clones and lacks some. The repertoire holds roughly 500,000 clones, with approximately 94% as singletons. CDR3 length: 17 amino acids. CDR1 and CDR2 (germline): SGHKS, YYEKEE (reference sequence). With 4 bases removed from V and 10 bases from J, the gap between germline ends came to 29 bases. Splitting the CD4+ cells yielded a CD45RA+ naive subset and a CD45RA-negative memory subset. Sequencing was carried out using naive CD4+ T cells sorted from blood. The subset denotes: CD45RA+ positively selected. The chain employs TRBV5-5 and TRBJ1-1; D ambiguous. This sequence was found in a woman in her twenties or thirties in good health. CDR3 bases: TGTGCCAGCAGCAGACTCCCCCTCCGCGGCCCTCGACTCGGAGCTTTCTTT. Encoded protein: CASSRLPLRGPRLGAFF.